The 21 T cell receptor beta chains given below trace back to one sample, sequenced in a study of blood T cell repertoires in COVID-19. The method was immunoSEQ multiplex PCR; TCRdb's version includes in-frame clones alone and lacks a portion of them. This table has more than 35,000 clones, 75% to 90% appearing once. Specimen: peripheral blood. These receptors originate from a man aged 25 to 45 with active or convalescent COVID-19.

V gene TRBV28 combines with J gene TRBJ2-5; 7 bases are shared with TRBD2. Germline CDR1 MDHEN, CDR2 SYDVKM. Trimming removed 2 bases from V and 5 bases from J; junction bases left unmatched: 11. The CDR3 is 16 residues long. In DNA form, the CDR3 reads TGTGCCAGCAGTTTACCCACAGGCGGGAGCAGGGAGACCCAGTACTTC. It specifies CASSLPTGGSRETQYF.

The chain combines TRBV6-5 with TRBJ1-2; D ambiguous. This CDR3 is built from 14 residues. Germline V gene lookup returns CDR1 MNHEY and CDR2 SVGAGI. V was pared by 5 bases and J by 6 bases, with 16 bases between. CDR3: CASSRDPQSHGYTF. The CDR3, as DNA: TGTGCCAGCAGTCGCGATCCGCAATCACATGGCTACACCTTC.

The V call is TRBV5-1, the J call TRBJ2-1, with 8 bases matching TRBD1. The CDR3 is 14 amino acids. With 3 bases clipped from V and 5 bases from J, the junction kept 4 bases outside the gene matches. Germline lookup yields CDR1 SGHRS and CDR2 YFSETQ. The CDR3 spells CASSSGGGDNEQFF. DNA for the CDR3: TGCGCCAGCAGCTCAGGGGGCGGAGACAATGAGCAGTTCTTC.

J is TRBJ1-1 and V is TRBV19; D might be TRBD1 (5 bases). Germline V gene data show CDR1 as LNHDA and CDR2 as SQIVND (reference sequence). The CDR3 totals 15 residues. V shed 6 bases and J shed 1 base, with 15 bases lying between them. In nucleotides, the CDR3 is TGTGCCAGTAGCCCAGCTTTGGGGCAGAACACTGAAGCTTTCTTT. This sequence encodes CASSPALGQNTEAFF. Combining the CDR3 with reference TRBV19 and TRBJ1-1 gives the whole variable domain DGGITQSPKYLFRKEGQNVTLSCEQNLNHDAMYWYRQDPGQGLRLIYYSQIVNDFQKGDIAEGYSVSREKKESFPLTVTSAQKNPTAFYLCASSPALGQNTEAFFGQGTRLTVV.

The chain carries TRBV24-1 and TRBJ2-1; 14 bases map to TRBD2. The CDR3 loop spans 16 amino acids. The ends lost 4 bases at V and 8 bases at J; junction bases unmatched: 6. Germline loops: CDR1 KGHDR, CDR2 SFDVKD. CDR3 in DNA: TGTGCCACCAGTGACACGACTAGCGGGAGGGCCTATGAGCAGTTCTTC. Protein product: CATSDTTSGRAYEQFF.

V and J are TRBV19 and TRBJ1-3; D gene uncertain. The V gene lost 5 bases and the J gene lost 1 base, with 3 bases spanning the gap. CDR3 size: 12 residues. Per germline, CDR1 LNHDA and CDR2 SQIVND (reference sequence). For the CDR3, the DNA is TGTGCCAGTAGTCTGTCTGGAAACACCATATATTTT. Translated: CASSLSGNTIYF.

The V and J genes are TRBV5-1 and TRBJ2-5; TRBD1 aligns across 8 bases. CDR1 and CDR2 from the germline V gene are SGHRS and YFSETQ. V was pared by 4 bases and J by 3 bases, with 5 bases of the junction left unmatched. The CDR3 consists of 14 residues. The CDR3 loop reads CASSRGQGEETQYF. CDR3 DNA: TGCGCCAGCAGCCGCGGACAGGGTGAAGAGACCCAGTACTTC.

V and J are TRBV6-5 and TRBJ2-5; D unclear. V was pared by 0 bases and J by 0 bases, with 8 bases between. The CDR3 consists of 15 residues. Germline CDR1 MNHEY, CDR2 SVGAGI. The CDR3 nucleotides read TGTGCCAGCAGTTACTCGTTCGGAGACCAAGAGACCCAGTACTTC. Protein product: CASSYSFGDQETQYF.

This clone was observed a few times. The CDR3 loop reads CASSFGQPHNEQFF. CDR3 DNA: TGTGCCAGCAGCTTTGGGCAACCCCACAATGAGCAGTTCTTC. The chain links TRBV7-3 to TRBJ2-1; the D is unclear. This CDR3 spans 14 amino acids. Germline lookup yields CDR1 SGHTA and CDR2 FQGTGA. Trimming took off 3 bases at V and 5 bases at J, with 11 bases between the two ends.

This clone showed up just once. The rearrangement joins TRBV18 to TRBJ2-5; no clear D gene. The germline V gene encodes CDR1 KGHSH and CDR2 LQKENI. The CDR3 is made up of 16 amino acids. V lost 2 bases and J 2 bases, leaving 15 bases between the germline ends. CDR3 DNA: TGTGCCAGCTCACCAGGGTACAGCCGAGAACAAGAGACCCAGTACTTC. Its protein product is CASSPGYSREQETQYF. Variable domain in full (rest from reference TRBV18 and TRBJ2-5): NAGVMQNPRHLVRRRGQEARLRCSPMKGHSHVYWYRQLPEEGLKFMVYLQKENIIDESGMPKERFSAEFPKEGPSILRIQQVVRGDSAAYFCASSPGYSREQETQYFGPGTRLLVL.

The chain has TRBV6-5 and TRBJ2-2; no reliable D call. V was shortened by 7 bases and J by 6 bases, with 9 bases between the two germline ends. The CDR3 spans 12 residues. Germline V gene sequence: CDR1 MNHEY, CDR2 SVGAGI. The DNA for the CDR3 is TGTGCCAGCACCTACGGAGCCGGGGAGCTGTTTTTT. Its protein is CASTYGAGELFF.

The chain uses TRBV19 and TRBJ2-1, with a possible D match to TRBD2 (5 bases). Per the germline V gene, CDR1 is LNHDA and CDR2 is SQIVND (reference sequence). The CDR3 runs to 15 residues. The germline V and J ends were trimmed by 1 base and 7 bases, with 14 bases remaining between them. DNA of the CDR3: TGTGCCAGTAGTATAGGAGGGCTAGTAAGAAATGAGCAGTTCTTC. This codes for CASSIGGLVRNEQFF.

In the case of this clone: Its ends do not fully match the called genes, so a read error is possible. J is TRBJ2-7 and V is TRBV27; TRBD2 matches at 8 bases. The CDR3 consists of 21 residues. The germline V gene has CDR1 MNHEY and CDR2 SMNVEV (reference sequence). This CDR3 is CACSFGPSKETSDWSSYEQYF. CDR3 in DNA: TGTGCCTGCAGTTTCGGGCCCTCAAAAGAGACTAGCGATTGGAGTTCCTACGAGCAGTACTTC.

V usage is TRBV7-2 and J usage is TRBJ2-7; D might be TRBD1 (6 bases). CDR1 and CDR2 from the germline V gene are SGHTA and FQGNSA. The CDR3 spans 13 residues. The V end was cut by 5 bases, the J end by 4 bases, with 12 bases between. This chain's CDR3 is CASSPGAVYEQYF. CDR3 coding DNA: TGTGCCAGCAGCCCAGGGGCAGTATACGAGCAGTACTTC.

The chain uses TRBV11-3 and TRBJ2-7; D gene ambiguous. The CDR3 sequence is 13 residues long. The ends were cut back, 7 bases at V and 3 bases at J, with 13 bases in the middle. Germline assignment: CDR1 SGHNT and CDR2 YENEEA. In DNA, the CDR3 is TGTGCCAGCACCCTCAGGCACGGCTACGAGCAGTACGTC. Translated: CASTLRHGYEQYV.

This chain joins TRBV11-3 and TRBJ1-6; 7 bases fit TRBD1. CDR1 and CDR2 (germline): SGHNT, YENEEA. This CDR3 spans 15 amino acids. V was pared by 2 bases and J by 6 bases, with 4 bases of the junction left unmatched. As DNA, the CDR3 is TGTGCCAGCAGCTTAACTGACAGGGCTAATTCACCCCTCCACTTT. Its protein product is CASSLTDRANSPLHF. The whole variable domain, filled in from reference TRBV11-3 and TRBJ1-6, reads EAGVVQSPRYKIIEKKQPVAFWCNPISGHNTLYWYLQNLGQGPELLIRYENEEAVDDSQLPKDRFSAERLKGVDSTLKIQPAELGDSAVYLCASSLTDRANSPLHFGNGTRLTVT.

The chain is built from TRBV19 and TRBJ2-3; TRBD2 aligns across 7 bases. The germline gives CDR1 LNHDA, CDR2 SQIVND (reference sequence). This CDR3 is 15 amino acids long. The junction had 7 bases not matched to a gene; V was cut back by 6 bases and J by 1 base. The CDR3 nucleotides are TGTGCCAGTAGCAGACTAGCATTCGGCACAGATACGCAGTATTTT. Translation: CASSRLAFGTDTQYF. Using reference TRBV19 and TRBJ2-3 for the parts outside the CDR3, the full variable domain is DGGITQSPKYLFRKEGQNVTLSCEQNLNHDAMYWYRQDPGQGLRLIYYSQIVNDFQKGDIAEGYSVSREKKESFPLTVTSAQKNPTAFYLCASSRLAFGTDTQYFGPGTRLTVL.

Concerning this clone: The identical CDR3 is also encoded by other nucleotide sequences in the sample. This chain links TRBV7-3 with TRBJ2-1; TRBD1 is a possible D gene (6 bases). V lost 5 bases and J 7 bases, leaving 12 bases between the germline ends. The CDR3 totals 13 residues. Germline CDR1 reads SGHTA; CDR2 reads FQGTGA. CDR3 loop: CASSLGHTNEQFF. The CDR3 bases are TGTGCCAGCAGCCTGGGACATACGAATGAGCAGTTCTTC.

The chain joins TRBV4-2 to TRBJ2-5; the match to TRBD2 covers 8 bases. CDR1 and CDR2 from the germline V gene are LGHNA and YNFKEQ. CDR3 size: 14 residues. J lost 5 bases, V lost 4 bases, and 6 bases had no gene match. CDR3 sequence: CASSPPSGGETQYF. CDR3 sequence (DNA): TGTGCCAGCAGCCCGCCCTCGGGGGGGGAGACCCAGTACTTC.

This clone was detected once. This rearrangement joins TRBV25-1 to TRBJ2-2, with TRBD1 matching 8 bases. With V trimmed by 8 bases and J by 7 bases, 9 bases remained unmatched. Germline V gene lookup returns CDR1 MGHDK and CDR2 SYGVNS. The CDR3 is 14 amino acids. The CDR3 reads CASRGQGWNGELFF. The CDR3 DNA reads TGTGCCAGCCGCGGACAGGGTTGGAACGGGGAGCTGTTTTTT.

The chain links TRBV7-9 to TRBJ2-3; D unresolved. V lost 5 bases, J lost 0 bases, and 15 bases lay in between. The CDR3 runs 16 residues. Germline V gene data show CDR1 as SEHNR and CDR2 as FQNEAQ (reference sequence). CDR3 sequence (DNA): TGTGCCAGCAGCCTAAGCTCTATCTTGAGCACAGATACGCAGTATTTT. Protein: CASSLSSILSTDTQYF.